This T cell receptor (beta chain) was captured in a study of control samples from healthy donors and cancer patients (dated by TCRdb to 2020 to 2021). In the case of this clone: The target of this receptor is not known. No base quality values were provided; no much bigger clone lies one nucleotide off.

CDR1 KGHDR and CDR2 SFDVKD are derived from the germline V gene. Trimming at the junction amounts to 4 bases on V and 0 bases on J, and the germline ends lie 4 bases apart. The CDR3 measures 13 amino acids from cysteine to phenylalanine. Only the CDR3 portion is preserved as DNA: 39 bases, with reading frame beginning at the first base. Library preparation was by the immunoSEQ multiplex PCR assay. TCRdb limited this immuneACCESS table to in-frame rearrangements with V and J called. A share of clones is missing; checked studies link under half to unresolved V genes, and the rest is unexplained. The sample table holds about 190,000 clones, of which roughly 91% were seen once. The ten largest clones capture roughly 1.5% of the sample.

Sequenced: blood. This TCR was recovered from a man between 18 and 29 years old in good health. Recombination linked TRBV24-1 to TRBJ2-3; no D gene is confidently identified. The CDR3 region reads CATSETSTDTQYF. The DNA is TGTGCCACCAGTGAGACGAGCACAGATACGCAGTATTTT.